These 30 T cell receptor beta chains were sequenced from one sample in a study of cytomegalovirus exposure and HLA in healthy donors. PCR used 60 Vbeta primers and 13 Jbeta primers. Here immunoSEQ multiplex PCR was the method, and the copy in TCRdb shows in-frame clones only, minus some. The sample lists 150,000 to 180,000 clones, 60% to 85% occurring once. The material sequenced was PBMCs. The receptors derive from a middle-aged woman in good health and CMV-seronegative.

The rearrangement joins TRBV28 to TRBJ1-2; 7 bases line up with TRBD1. The V and J ends lost 5 bases and 7 bases, in that order; junction bases with no gene match: 7. Germline CDR1 reads MDHEN; CDR2 reads SYDVKM. This CDR3 contains 13 residues. In nucleotides, the CDR3 is TGTGCCAGCAGTCCCCTGACAGGGTTTGGCTACACCTTC. Protein: CASSPLTGFGYTF.

The chain has TRBV2 and TRBJ2-1; 12 bases are shared with TRBD2. CDR1 is SNHLY, CDR2 FYNNEI, per germline. The CDR3 is 15 amino acids. Losses at the gene ends were 4 bases for V and 7 bases for J; bases not matched to a gene: 5. The chain's CDR3 is CASSVLAGGKNEQFF. For the CDR3, the DNA is TGTGCCAGCAGTGTGCTAGCGGGGGGGAAAAATGAGCAGTTCTTC.

The rearrangement uses TRBV5-1 and TRBJ2-1, with 11 bases matching TRBD2. The junction had 8 bases not matched to a gene; V was cut back by 3 bases and J by 6 bases. CDR3 size: 16 residues. Germline CDR1 and CDR2: SGHRS and YFSETQ. The DNA for the CDR3 is TGCGCCAGCAGCTCTTCCCAGGGGACTAGCGGCAATGAGCAGTTCTTC. It codes for CASSSSQGTSGNEQFF.

This clone was seen a single time. The V and J genes are TRBV28 and TRBJ1-4, with TRBD1 as a possible D gene (5 bases). From germline, CDR1 is MDHEN and CDR2 SYDVKM. With 6 bases removed from V and 6 bases from J, the gap between germline ends came to 14 bases. This CDR3 is built from 14 residues. The CDR3 DNA sequence: TGTGCCAGCAGGGTGGAGGGGCGCGATGAAAAACTGTTTTTT. It specifies CASRVEGRDEKLFF.

A few counts support this clone. In nucleotides, the CDR3 is TGTGCCAGCAGCGATTTTTCAGCGAACACCGGGGAGCTGTTTTTT. This encodes CASSDFSANTGELFF. The chain employs TRBV5-4 and TRBJ2-2; D is undetermined. This CDR3 region has 15 residues. Between the trimmed V and J ends, which lost 4 bases and 0 bases, there was a span of 10 bases. The germline CDR1 and CDR2 sequences are SGHNT and YYREEE (reference sequence).

The rearrangement joins TRBV25-1 to TRBJ1-5; TRBD1 matches 7 bases. CDR1 is MGHDK and CDR2 is SYGVNS in the germline V gene. The V gene end was trimmed by 4 bases and the J gene end by 7 bases; junction bases not matched to a gene: 7. The CDR3 covers 14 residues. The CDR3 DNA follows: TGTGCCAGCAGTGCCTCACAGGGGAGACAGCCCCAGCATTTT. Translated, it gives CASSASQGRQPQHF.

The chain links TRBV28 to TRBJ1-2; D not resolved. This CDR3 has 13 amino acids. The V gene's germline CDR1 is MDHEN and CDR2 SYDVKM. The V end was cut by 5 bases, the J end by 3 bases, with 10 bases between. This CDR3 is CASSSAAYYGYTF. The DNA for the CDR3 is TGTGCCAGCAGTAGCGCGGCGTACTATGGCTACACCTTC.

The chain recombines TRBV4-1 with TRBJ2-1; D is undetermined. The CDR3 sequence is 14 residues long. The germline CDR1 and CDR2 sequences are MGHRA and YSYEKL. The germline V and J ends were trimmed by 0 bases and 5 bases, with 8 bases remaining between them. The CDR3 protein is CASSQEELHNEQFF. The CDR3 DNA is TGCGCCAGCAGCCAAGAGGAGTTACACAATGAGCAGTTCTTC.

The CDR3: CASRFGQVNTEAFF. CDR3 coding DNA: TGTGCCAGCAGGTTCGGACAGGTCAACACTGAAGCTTTCTTT. V usage is TRBV27 and J usage is TRBJ1-1, with 7 bases aligning to TRBD1. Trimming took 6 bases from V and 2 from J; bases not matched to a gene: 6. The V gene's germline CDR1 is MNHEY and CDR2 SMNVEV (reference sequence). The CDR3 contains 14 residues.

This clone was observed once. CDR3 bases: TGCGCCAGCAGCTCACCGGGACAGGGGTCTGCCGGGGAGCTGTTTTTT. This encodes CASSSPGQGSAGELFF. This sequence joins TRBV5-1 and TRBJ2-2; 10 bases align to TRBD1. The CDR3 runs 16 residues. Germline loops: CDR1 SGHRS, CDR2 YFSETQ. Trimming at V came to 3 bases and at J to 6 bases, leaving 8 bases not matched to a gene.

The rearrangement joins TRBV27 to TRBJ1-1; TRBD1 matches 9 bases. Trimming removed 4 bases from V and 5 bases from J; junction bases left unmatched: 5. The CDR3 has 14 amino acids. Germline-derived CDR1 and CDR2 are MNHEY and SMNVEV (reference sequence). The CDR3 here is CASSSDRGGTEAFF. The CDR3 DNA reads as TGTGCCAGCAGTTCGGACAGGGGAGGTACTGAAGCTTTCTTT.

This chain joins TRBV6-5 and TRBJ2-7; a weak D match, TRBD1 (6 bases). CDR3 length: 13 amino acids. Per germline, CDR1 MNHEY and CDR2 SVGAGI. Trimming cost V 7 bases and J 4 bases, with 14 bases left between them. The CDR3 sequence: CASKAGENYEQYF. The CDR3 nucleotides read TGTGCCAGCAAGGCAGGGGAGAATTACGAGCAGTACTTC.

The CDR3, as DNA: TGTGCCAGCAGCTTAGCGCCTACAGGGACCGGGGAGCTGTTTTTT. It specifies CASSLAPTGTGELFF. V gene TRBV7-9 combines with J gene TRBJ2-2; perhaps TRBD1 as D (6 bases). CDR3 length equals 15 residues. Trimming pared 0 bases from V and 5 bases from J, leaving 10 bases between. Germline CDR1 SEHNR, CDR2 FQNEAQ (reference sequence).

J is TRBJ1-1 and V is TRBV13, with a weak D call TRBD1 (5 bases). CDR3 length equals 13 residues. V was shortened by 4 bases and J by 7 bases, with 13 bases between the two germline ends. Germline V gene data show CDR1 as PRHDT and CDR2 as FYEKMQ (reference sequence). DNA of the CDR3: TGTGCCAGCAGCTCCCGCGAAGACAGTGAAGCTTTCTTT. Protein: CASSSREDSEAFF.

The chain recombines TRBV19 with TRBJ2-3; D is possibly TRBD2 (5 bases). CDR1 is LNHDA, CDR2 SQIVND, per germline (reference sequence). The germline V and J ends were trimmed by 1 base and 2 bases, with 22 bases remaining between them. The CDR3 is 19 residues long. CDR3 DNA: TGTGCCAGTAGTATAGGCCCCTTATCAGCTAGCCTTGCCACAGATACGCAGTATTTT. It encodes CASSIGPLSASLATDTQYF.

The rearrangement joins TRBV2 to TRBJ1-1; 10 bases are a match to TRBD1. V gave up 6 bases and J gave up 5 bases; unmatched junction bases: 3. CDR3 length equals 13 residues. CDR1 SNHLY and CDR2 FYNNEI come from the germline V gene. CDR3 amino acids: CASRGQGRTEAFF. CDR3 nucleotide sequence: TGTGCCAGCAGGGGACAGGGGAGGACTGAAGCTTTCTTT.

The V gene is TRBV11-2, the J gene TRBJ1-1; 8 nucleotides agree with TRBD1. The length of the CDR3 is 14 residues. Germline CDR1 reads SGHAT; CDR2 reads FQNNGV. The junction had 5 bases not matched to a gene; V was cut back by 5 bases and J by 3 bases. Written as DNA, the CDR3 is TGTGCCAGCAGCCCGGTACAGGGGGACACTGAAGCTTTCTTT. Its translation is CASSPVQGDTEAFF.

This chain links TRBV5-1 with TRBJ2-3; a weak D match, TRBD1 (6 bases). CDR1 is SGHRS, CDR2 YFSETQ, per germline. CDR3 length: 16 amino acids. V lost 4 bases to trimming and J lost 0 bases, with 15 bases between them. The CDR3 coding sequence is TGCGCCAGCAGCCTTCCGGGACATCCTAGCACAGATACGCAGTATTTT. Residues: CASSLPGHPSTDTQYF.

This chain connects TRBV11-2 to TRBJ2-1, with 13 bases aligning to TRBD2. The J segment lost 7 bases and the V segment lost 6 bases, leaving 6 bases of the junction unmatched. Looked up from germline, CDR1 is SGHAT and CDR2 is FQNNGV. CDR3 length: 15 amino acids. The CDR3 DNA sequence: TGTGCCAGCAGTTCACGGACTAGCGGGAGAAATGAGCAGTTCTTC. Protein sequence: CASSSRTSGRNEQFF.

The rearrangement links TRBV7-8 to TRBJ2-7; possibly TRBD2 for D (6 bases). The CDR3 consists of 15 residues. V was shortened by 7 bases and J by 3 bases, with 19 bases between the two germline ends. The V gene's germline CDR1 is SGHVS and CDR2 FQNEAQ. Here the CDR3 reads CASTPGRLPDYEQYF. Here the CDR3 DNA reads TGTGCCAGCACTCCAGGGAGGCTACCGGACTACGAGCAGTACTTC.

The chain combines TRBV5-6 with TRBJ2-7; 7 bases are a match to TRBD1. V dropped 4 bases and J dropped 2; count of bases not matched to a gene: 12. CDR3 length equals 16 residues. Germline CDR1 is SGHDT and CDR2 is YYEEEE. The CDR3 DNA reads as TGTGCCAGCAGCCGAATGGACAGGAGCGGAGCCTACGAGCAGTACTTC. It translates to CASSRMDRSGAYEQYF.

The chain is built from TRBV7-9 and TRBJ2-1; D gene ambiguous. Trimming removed 7 bases from V and 0 bases from J, with 7 bases in between. Per the germline V gene, CDR1 is SEHNR and CDR2 is FQNEAQ (reference sequence). The CDR3 totals 13 residues. The CDR3, as DNA: TGTGCCAGCACCCCGAGCTCCTACAATGAGCAGTTCTTC. Protein: CASTPSSYNEQFF.

This chain joins TRBV5-8 and TRBJ1-1, with 8 positions matching TRBD1. The CDR3 contains 13 residues. The V gene end was trimmed by 4 bases and the J gene end by 4 bases; junction bases not matched to a gene: 3. CDR1 and CDR2 from the germline V gene are SGHTS and YDEGEE. Here the CDR3 reads CASSKTGGTEAFF. Here the CDR3 DNA reads TGTGCCAGCAGCAAAACAGGGGGCACTGAAGCTTTCTTT.

The chain couples TRBV28 to TRBJ2-7; D is possibly TRBD2 (6 bases). The V end was cut by 6 bases, the J end by 9 bases, with 12 bases between. The CDR3 covers 11 residues. The germline CDR1 and CDR2 sequences are MDHEN and SYDVKM. Here the CDR3 reads CASSIRDWQYF. In DNA, the CDR3 is TGTGCCAGCAGCATCAGGGACTGGCAGTACTTC.

This sequence joins TRBV4-2 and TRBJ1-2, with TRBD1 matching 8 bases. Germline V lookup: CDR1 LGHNA, CDR2 YNFKEQ. The junction had 16 bases not matched to a gene; V was cut back by 0 bases and J by 4 bases. The CDR3 totals 19 residues. The CDR3 spells CASSQDQRQGPGTFYGYTF. The CDR3, as DNA: TGTGCCAGCAGCCAAGATCAAAGACAGGGGCCTGGAACCTTCTATGGCTACACCTTC.

The chain combines TRBV6-4 with TRBJ2-3, with a weak D call TRBD2 (5 bases). The CDR3 totals 13 residues. CDR1 MRHNA and CDR2 SNTAGT come from the germline V gene. Trimming shortened V by 4 bases and J by 2 bases, and 7 bases separated the two germline ends. CDR3 sequence reads: CASSAGDTDTQYF. DNA of the CDR3: TGTGCCAGCAGTGCCGGGGACACAGATACGCAGTATTTT.

The rearrangement uses TRBV7-9 and TRBJ2-7, with D perhaps TRBD1 (6 bases). CDR3 length: 14 residues. Trimming cost V 1 base and J 2 bases, with 9 bases left between them. The germline V gene has CDR1 SEHNR and CDR2 FQNEAQ (reference sequence). In DNA form, the CDR3 reads TGTGCCAGCAGCTTAGAAGGGGGACCCTACGAGCAGTACTTC. The encoded protein is CASSLEGGPYEQYF.

The count of this clone is one. The genes are TRBV28 and TRBJ1-2; D gene ambiguous. This CDR3 has 14 residues. Trimming removed 4 bases from V and 4 bases from J, with 13 bases in between. In germline, CDR1 is MDHEN, CDR2 SYDVKM. CDR3 protein: CASSSTEVSYGYTF. CDR3 in DNA: TGTGCCAGCAGTTCGACCGAGGTGTCCTATGGCTACACCTTC.

This clone was counted once. The J gene is TRBJ2-7, the V gene TRBV5-1; 9 nucleotides match TRBD1. The germline V gene has CDR1 SGHRS and CDR2 YFSETQ. CDR3 size: 15 residues. V trimming: 4 bases; J trimming: 4 bases; junction bases outside the gene matches: 9. The CDR3 nucleotides are TGCGCCAGCAGCCCGGGTTCGGGACAGGGATACGAGCAGTACTTC. Translating gives CASSPGSGQGYEQYF.

The V gene is TRBV6-1, the J gene TRBJ1-5, with 7 bases aligning to TRBD1. J was trimmed by 6 bases and V by 7 bases; bases with no gene match: 6. The CDR3 loop spans 13 amino acids. Looked up from germline, CDR1 is MNHNS and CDR2 is SASEGT. The CDR3 DNA is TGTGCCAGCACAGGACAGGCTGCTCAGCCCCAGCATTTT. Translation gives CASTGQAAQPQHF.